One sample yielded the 14 T cell receptor beta chains listed below, sequenced in a study of shared clonotypes between healthy human individuals. Assay: immunoSEQ multiplex PCR; the TCRdb copy retains only in-frame clones and omits some. This repertoire shows roughly 2,300,000 clones, 80% to 95% found once; its top ten account for around 0.4%. Sequencing was carried out using naive CD4+ T cells from PBMCs. Subset here: CD45RA+ positively selected. Receptors originate from a man aged 18-30 years in good health. Some clones in this sample may be carry-over from other donors' samples.

Written as DNA, the CDR3 is TGTGCCTGGAGTGGAGGGCGGGATAGGACGTTCTTC. Translating gives CAWSGGRDRTFF. The chain links TRBV30 to TRBJ2-1; D may be TRBD2 (6 bases). The V and J ends lost 1 base and 15 bases respectively, with 16 bases between them. The CDR3 spans 12 residues. Germline assignment: CDR1 GTSNPN and CDR2 SVGIG (reference sequence).

V usage is TRBV9 and J usage is TRBJ1-5; no clear D. V was trimmed by 4 bases and J by 0 bases, leaving 20 bases between them. Germline-derived CDR1 and CDR2 are SGDLS and YYNGEE. The CDR3 is 18 residues long. This CDR3 reads CASSPKLALPYSNQPQHF. CDR3 sequence (DNA): TGTGCCAGCAGCCCGAAATTGGCCCTACCTTATAGCAATCAGCCCCAGCATTTT. The full variable domain, rest sourced from reference TRBV9 and TRBJ1-5, is DSGVTQTPKHLITATGQRVTLRCSPRSGDLSVYWYQQSLDQGLQFLIQYYNGEERAKGNILERFSAQQFPDLHSELNLSSLELGDSALYFCASSPKLALPYSNQPQHFGDGTRLSIL.

This chain links TRBV29-1 with TRBJ1-1, with D maybe TRBD1 (6 bases). V lost 6 bases and J 1 base, leaving 15 bases between the germline ends. CDR1 SQVTM and CDR2 ANQGSEA come from the germline V gene. This CDR3 spans 14 amino acids. CDR3 sequence reads: CSVLPGTKNTEAFF. In DNA form, the CDR3 reads TGCAGCGTCCTCCCCGGGACAAAGAACACTGAAGCTTTCTTT.

The chain uses TRBV19 and TRBJ1-1; a weak D match, TRBD1 (5 bases). CDR1 and CDR2 from the germline V gene are LNHDA and SQIVND (reference sequence). This CDR3 is built from 12 residues. The ends were cut back, 5 bases at V and 7 bases at J, with 11 bases in the middle. The CDR3 loop is CASSRGGYEAFF. The CDR3 DNA follows: TGTGCCAGTAGTCGGGGGGGGTATGAAGCTTTCTTT.

This chain links TRBV4-2 with TRBJ2-5; 8 bases match TRBD1. V was clipped by 0 bases and J by 8 bases; unmatched bases: 11. Germline values: CDR1 LGHNA, CDR2 YNFKEQ. The CDR3 contains 16 residues. The CDR3 DNA follows: TGTGCCAGCAGCCAAGAGATGGGACAGGTCATGGATACCCAGTACTTC. This gives the protein CASSQEMGQVMDTQYF.

The chain carries TRBV11-3 and TRBJ1-1, with D possibly matching TRBD1 (5 bases). In germline, CDR1 is SGHNT, CDR2 YENEEA. This CDR3 is built from 14 residues. V lost 4 bases, J lost 1 base, and 10 bases lay in between. Here the CDR3 reads CASSWGGGNTEAFF. The CDR3 DNA is TGTGCCAGCAGCTGGGGCGGCGGGAACACTGAAGCTTTCTTT.

J is TRBJ2-2 and V is TRBV6-5, with a weak D call TRBD1 (6 bases). The CDR3 runs to 15 residues. V lost 6 bases to trimming and J lost 7 bases, with 18 bases between them. The V gene's germline CDR1 is MNHEY and CDR2 SVGAGI. CDR3 sequence reads: CASRLQQGEGGELFF. The DNA for the CDR3 is TGTGCCAGCAGACTACAACAGGGTGAAGGCGGGGAGCTGTTTTTT.

The chain is built from TRBV5-6 and TRBJ2-7; 12 bases align to TRBD1. This CDR3 is built from 15 residues. The germline V gene encodes CDR1 SGHDT and CDR2 YYEEEE. The J segment lost 7 bases and the V segment lost 6 bases, leaving 11 bases of the junction unmatched. The CDR3 region is CASNLGGQGAWEQYF. The CDR3 bases are TGTGCCAGCAACCTAGGGGGACAGGGGGCTTGGGAGCAGTACTTC.

The rearrangement uses TRBV6-5 and TRBJ2-3; either TRBD1 or TRBD2 may fit D (6 bases each). The germline CDR1 and CDR2 sequences are MNHEY and SVGAGI. Trimming stripped 2 bases from V and 4 bases from J, with 10 bases between. The CDR3 is 14 residues long. The CDR3 DNA sequence: TGTGCCAGCAGTTACAGGGGGGAAGCAGATACGCAGTATTTT. It codes for CASSYRGEADTQYF.

The rearrangement joins TRBV18 to TRBJ2-5; D call uncertain. V lost 4 bases and J lost 5, with 11 bases in between. The germline CDR1 and CDR2 sequences are KGHSH and LQKENI. This CDR3 has 13 amino acids. The CDR3 DNA is TGTGCCAGCTCACTATTATTACGGGAGACCCAGTACTTC. It codes for CASSLLLRETQYF.

V gene TRBV9 combines with J gene TRBJ2-1; 9 nucleotides line up with TRBD1. Germline trimming cut 3 bases from V and 1 base from J; bases unmatched to any gene: 11. The germline CDR1 and CDR2 sequences are SGDLS and YYNGEE. The CDR3 sequence is 18 residues long. CDR3 protein: CASSAVPGQGQSYNEQFF. The CDR3 DNA sequence: TGTGCCAGCAGCGCCGTCCCGGGACAGGGCCAGTCCTACAATGAGCAGTTCTTC.

J is TRBJ2-1 and V is TRBV28; D might be TRBD1 (5 bases). The V gene lost 6 bases and the J gene lost 4 bases, with 13 bases spanning the gap. CDR3 length: 14 residues. From germline, CDR1 is MDHEN and CDR2 SYDVKM. CDR3 loop: CASRPRQGYNEQFF. The CDR3 DNA follows: TGTGCCAGCAGACCACGGCAGGGTTACAATGAGCAGTTCTTC.

J is TRBJ2-1 and V is TRBV11-2; no definite D call. Germline V CDR1 and CDR2: SGHAT, FQNNGV. Trimming removed 5 bases at V and 5 bases at J, with 10 bases between. The CDR3 length is 13 residues. This CDR3 reads CASSPPQDNEQFF. DNA for the CDR3: TGTGCCAGCAGCCCCCCCCAGGACAATGAGCAGTTCTTC.

A word on this clone: At one end, the junction sequence differs from germline, possibly due to a read error. This sequence joins TRBV29-1 and TRBJ2-1; 12 bases agree with TRBD2. Germline values: CDR1 SQVTM, CDR2 ANQGSEA. The CDR3 covers 14 residues. The CDR3 reads CSGGELAGGTEVLF. The CDR3 DNA follows: TGCAGCGGTGGGGAACTAGCGGGAGGTACTGAGGTGCTCTTC.